This T cell receptor (beta chain) is drawn from a study of PD-L1 blockade in urothelial cancer (dated 2017 in TCRdb). For context, the study as a whole: Every patient began therapy around 2014 and was given atezolizumab 1,200 mg intravenously every 3 weeks. Twenty-five of 29 patients were males with bladder-origin urothelial cancer, and about 65% of the roughly 30 reported a prior smoking history. An ECOG performance status of 0 or 1 was recorded for the patients, and 0 to 3 prior chemotherapy regimens had been received by the patients. Blood samples were analyzed at two time points: 3 weeks after treatment start (second dose) and 6 weeks after treatment start. Blood samples gave a median of approximately 150,000 T cells and tens of thousands of unique TCRs, with a median clonality of 0.080. Somatic, immune and clinical correlates of response to PD-L1 blockade with atezolizumab in urothelial cancer were the focus of an exploratory multi-omic analysis. Pretreatment tumor samples and matched peripheral blood, collected serially before and after atezolizumab treatment, underwent TCR sequencing. Durable clinical benefit meant progression-free survival longer than 6 months, and TCR features were also tested against progression-free and overall survival. Whole exome sequencing and RNA sequencing of pretreatment tumors were performed alongside TCR sequencing in the same patients. About 10 patients achieved durable clinical benefit and roughly 20 did not. Twenty-nine patients had pretreatment blood TCR-seq, about 25 had at least one posttreatment blood collection, and about 25 had tumor TCR-seq. The study at large found these results: At 3 weeks after the start of treatment, tumor-associated TCR clones in peripheral blood had expanded more in patients with durable benefit (n of about 20, p = 0.022). Small sample size (n of about 29) and many exploratory analyses mean the results are intended to be hypothesis-generating. Improved progression-free and overall survival was found to be associated with pretreatment peripheral blood TCR clonality below the median.

A distance of 18 bases separates the germline ends of V and J, which lose 6 bases and 6 bases respectively. Inclusive of the bounding cysteine and phenylalanine, the CDR3 is 15 residues long. The kept DNA is CDR3 alone, 45 bases in frame from the first base. Reading the germline V gene (reference sequence) gives CDR1 MNHEY and CDR2 SMNVEV. Synthetic TCR analog templates were spiked into each PCR to estimate absolute template abundance from read counts. The immunoSEQ assay used bias-controlled V and J gene primers to amplify TCRbeta CDR3 regions from genomic DNA. Sequencing of rearranged TCRbeta segments was done at approximately 20X coverage. In the source study's methods: Clustering was used to correct sequencing errors, and CDR3s were annotated against IMGT so that V, D and J genes could be assigned. Downstream analyses used only productive TCRbeta rearrangements and left out out-of-frame or stop-codon sequences. To compute clonality, Shannon entropy was normalized by the log of the number of unique productive sequences and then subtracted from one. Clones differing between time points or between blood and tumor were identified using Fisher's exact test with Benjamini-Hochberg correction, with an adjusted p below 0.01 applied as the threshold. TCRdb took over this immuneACCESS table, retaining in-frame rearrangements with V and J assigned. Such tables are incomplete; in checked studies, under half of the missing clones stem from an unresolved V gene, and the remainder is unexplained. Clone size and the V and J calls come from that table; the DNA yielded D and trimming. For this sample there are some 76,000 clones; roughly 89% appear just once. In total, the top ten clones hold less than 3.5% of the sample.

Comments on this clone: Its specific antigen is unknown. Per-base qualities were not stored, and no clone one base away is much larger.

A cohort of 25 to 30 patients with locally advanced or metastatic urothelial carcinoma, treated at Memorial Sloan Kettering on a trial protocol, was included. Peripheral blood mononuclear cells were collected pretreatment and during treatment, at between 1 and 8 total time points per patient. The Qiagen DNeasy Blood extraction kit was used to purify genomic DNA from total PBMCs and tumor samples. PBMCs were collected pretreatment and during treatment, and were isolated and stored as previously described. The TCR was taken from a man in his sixties with urothelial cancer. The chain is made from TRBV27 and TRBJ1-5; 5 matching bases give a weak D call of TRBD1. The sequencing here drew on PBMCs, taken around atezolizumab (anti-PD-L1) treatment. The CDR3 amino acid sequence is: CASRGGTPDGQPQHF. The DNA is TGTGCCAGCAGGGGAGGGACTCCCGATGGTCAGCCCCAGCATTTT.